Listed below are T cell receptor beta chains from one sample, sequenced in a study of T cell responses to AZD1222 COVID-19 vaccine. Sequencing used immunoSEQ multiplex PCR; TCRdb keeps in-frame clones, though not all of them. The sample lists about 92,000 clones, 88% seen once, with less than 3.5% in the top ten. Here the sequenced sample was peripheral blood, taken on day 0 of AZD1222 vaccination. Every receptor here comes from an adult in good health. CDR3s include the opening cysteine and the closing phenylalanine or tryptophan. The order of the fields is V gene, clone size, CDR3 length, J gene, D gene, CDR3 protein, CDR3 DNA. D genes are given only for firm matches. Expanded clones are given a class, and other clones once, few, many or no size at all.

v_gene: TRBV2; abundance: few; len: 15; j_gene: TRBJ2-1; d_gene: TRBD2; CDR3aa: CASSLAGGSYNEQFF; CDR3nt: TGTGCCAGCAGTTTAGCGGGGGGCTCCTACAATGAGCAGTTCTTC
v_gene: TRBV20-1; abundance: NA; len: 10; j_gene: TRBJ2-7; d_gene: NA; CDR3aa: CSAFLGEQYF; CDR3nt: TGCAGTGCTTTCCTCGGCGAGCAGTACTTC
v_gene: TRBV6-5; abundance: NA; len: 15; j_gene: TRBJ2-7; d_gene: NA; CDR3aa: CASSYSRRAVAEQYF; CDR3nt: TGTGCCAGCAGTTACTCGAGGAGGGCCGTTGCCGAGCAGTACTTC
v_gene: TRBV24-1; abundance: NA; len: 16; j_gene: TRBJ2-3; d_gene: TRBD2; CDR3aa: CATSDASGSGIDTQYF; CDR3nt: TGTGCCACCAGTGACGCAAGCGGGAGTGGAATAGATACGCAGTATTTT
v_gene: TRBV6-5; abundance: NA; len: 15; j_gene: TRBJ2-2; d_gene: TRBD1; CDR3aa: CASIMTGQGAGELFF; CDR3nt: TGTGCCAGCATTATGACGGGACAGGGGGCCGGGGAGCTGTTTTTT
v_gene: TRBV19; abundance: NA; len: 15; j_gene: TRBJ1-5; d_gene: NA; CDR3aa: CASSIAGLSGQPQHF; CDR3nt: TGTGCCAGTAGTATAGCGGGACTATCAGGGCAGCCCCAGCATTTT
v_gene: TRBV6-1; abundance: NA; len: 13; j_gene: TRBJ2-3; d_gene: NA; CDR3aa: CASSEEKGDTQYF; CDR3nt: TGTGCCAGCAGTGAAGAGAAGGGGGATACGCAGTATTTT
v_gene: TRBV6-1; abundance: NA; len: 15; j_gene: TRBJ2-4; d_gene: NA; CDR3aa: CASMGAVLAKNIQYF; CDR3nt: TGTGCCAGCATGGGAGCGGTACTAGCCAAAAACATTCAGTACTTC
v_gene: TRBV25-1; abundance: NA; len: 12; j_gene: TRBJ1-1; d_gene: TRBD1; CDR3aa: CASSPGDREAFF; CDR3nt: TGTGCCAGCAGTCCAGGGGACAGGGAAGCTTTCTTT
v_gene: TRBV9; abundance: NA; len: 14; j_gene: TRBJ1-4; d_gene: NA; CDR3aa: CASSARGTNEKLFF; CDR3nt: TGTGCCAGCAGCGCGAGGGGAACTAATGAAAAACTGTTTTTT
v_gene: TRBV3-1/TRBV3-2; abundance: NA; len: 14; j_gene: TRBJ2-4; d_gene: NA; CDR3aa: CASSWDSRGNIQYF; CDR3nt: TGTGCCAGCAGTTGGGACAGCCGGGGGAACATTCAGTACTTC
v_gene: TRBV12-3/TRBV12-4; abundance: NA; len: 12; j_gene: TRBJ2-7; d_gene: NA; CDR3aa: CASSFDVGEQYF; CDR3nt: TGTGCCAGCAGTTTCGACGTGGGGGAGCAGTACTTC
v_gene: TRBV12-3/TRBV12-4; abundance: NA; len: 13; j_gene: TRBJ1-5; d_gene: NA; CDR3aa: CASTPPQYQPQHF; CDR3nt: TGTGCCAGCACCCCGCCTCAGTATCAGCCCCAGCATTTT
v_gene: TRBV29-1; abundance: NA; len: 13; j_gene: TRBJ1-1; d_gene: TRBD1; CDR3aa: CSVVKGAGTEAFF; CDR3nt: TGCAGCGTTGTTAAGGGGGCGGGAACTGAAGCTTTCTTT
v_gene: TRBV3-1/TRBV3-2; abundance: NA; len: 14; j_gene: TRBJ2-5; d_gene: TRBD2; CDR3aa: CASSQRLAEGTQYF; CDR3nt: TGTGCCAGCAGCCAACGACTAGCGGAGGGGACCCAGTACTTC
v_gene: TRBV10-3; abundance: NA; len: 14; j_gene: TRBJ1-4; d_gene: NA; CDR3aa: CAISEKREGEKLFF; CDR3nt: TGTGCCATCAGTGAGAAAAGGGAAGGGGAAAAACTGTTTTTT
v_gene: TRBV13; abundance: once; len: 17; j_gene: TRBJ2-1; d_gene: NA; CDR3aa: CASSTRVADASYNEQFF; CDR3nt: TGTGCCAGCAGCACCCGAGTAGCGGACGCCTCCTACAATGAGCAGTTCTTC
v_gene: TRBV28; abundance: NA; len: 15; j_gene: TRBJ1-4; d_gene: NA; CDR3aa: CASSSSTGFGEKLFF; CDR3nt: TGTGCCAGCAGTTCCTCTACAGGGTTCGGGGAAAAACTGTTTTTT
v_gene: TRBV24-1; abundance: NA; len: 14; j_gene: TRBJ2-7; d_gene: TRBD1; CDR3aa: CATSGTGQGYEQYF; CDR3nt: TGTGCCACCAGTGGAACGGGACAGGGCTACGAGCAGTACTTC
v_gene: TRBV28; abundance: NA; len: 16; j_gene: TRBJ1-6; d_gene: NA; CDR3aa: CASSLNKGMYNSPLHF; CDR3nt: TGTGCCAGCAGTTTAAATAAGGGGATGTATAATTCACCCCTCCACTTT
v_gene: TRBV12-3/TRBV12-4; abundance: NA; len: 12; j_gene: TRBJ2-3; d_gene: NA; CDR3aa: CASRPGTDTQYF; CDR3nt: TGTGCCAGCAGGCCTGGTACAGATACGCAGTATTTT
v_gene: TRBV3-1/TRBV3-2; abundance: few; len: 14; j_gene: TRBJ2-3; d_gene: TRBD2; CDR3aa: CASRPGLATDTQYF; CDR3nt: TGTGCCAGCAGGCCGGGACTAGCTACAGATACGCAGTATTTT
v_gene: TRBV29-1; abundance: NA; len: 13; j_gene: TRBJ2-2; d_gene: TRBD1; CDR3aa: CSADRTNTGELFF; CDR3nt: TGCAGCGCGGACAGGACTAACACCGGGGAGCTGTTTTTT
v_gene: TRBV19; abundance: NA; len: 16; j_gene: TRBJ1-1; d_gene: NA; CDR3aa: CASSMPPGRANTEAFF; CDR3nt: TGTGCCAGTAGTATGCCCCCGGGACGGGCGAACACTGAAGCTTTCTTT
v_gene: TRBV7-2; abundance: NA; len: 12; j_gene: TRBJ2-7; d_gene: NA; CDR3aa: CASSLVSDEQYF; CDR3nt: TGTGCCAGCAGCTTAGTGAGCGACGAGCAGTACTTC
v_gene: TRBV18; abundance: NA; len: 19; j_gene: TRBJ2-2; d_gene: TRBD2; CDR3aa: CASSPQEREGFMYTGELFF; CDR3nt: TGTGCCAGCTCACCACAGGAGCGGGAGGGCTTCATGTACACCGGGGAGCTGTTTTTT
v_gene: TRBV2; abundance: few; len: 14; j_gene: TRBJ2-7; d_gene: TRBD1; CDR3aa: CASNTLPTGPEQYF; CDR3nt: TGTGCCAGCAATACCCTACCGACAGGGCCCGAGCAGTACTTC
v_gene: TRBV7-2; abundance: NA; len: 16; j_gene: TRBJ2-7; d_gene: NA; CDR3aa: CASRFYAGYQNYEQYF; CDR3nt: TGTGCCAGCAGATTCTACGCGGGTTACCAAAACTACGAGCAGTACTTC
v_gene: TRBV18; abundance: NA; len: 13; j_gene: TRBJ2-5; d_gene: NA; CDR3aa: CASSVGPTETQYF; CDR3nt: TGTGCCAGCTCAGTGGGGCCCACAGAGACCCAGTACTTC
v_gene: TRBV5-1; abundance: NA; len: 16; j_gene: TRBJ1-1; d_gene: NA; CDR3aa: CASSEVQGMANAEAFF; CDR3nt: TGCGCCAGCAGCGAAGTTCAGGGGATGGCGAACGCTGAAGCTTTCTTT
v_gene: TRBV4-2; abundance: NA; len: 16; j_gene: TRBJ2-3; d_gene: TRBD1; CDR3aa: CASSQEGQGERDTQYF; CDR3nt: TGTGCCAGCAGCCAAGAGGGACAGGGTGAGAGGGATACGCAGTATTTT
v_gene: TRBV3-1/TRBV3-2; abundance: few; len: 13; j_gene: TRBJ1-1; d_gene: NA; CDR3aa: CASSHQENTEAFF; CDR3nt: TGTGCCAGCAGCCATCAGGAGAACACTGAAGCTTTCTTT
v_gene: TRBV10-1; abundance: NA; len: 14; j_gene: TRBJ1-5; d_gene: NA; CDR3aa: CASPGGGGDQPQHF; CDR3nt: TGCGCCAGCCCTGGGGGAGGGGGAGATCAGCCCCAGCATTTT
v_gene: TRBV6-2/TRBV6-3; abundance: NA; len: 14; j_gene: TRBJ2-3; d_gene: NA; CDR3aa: CASSYLIGTDTQYF; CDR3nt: TGTGCCAGCAGTTACTTGATCGGCACAGATACGCAGTATTTT
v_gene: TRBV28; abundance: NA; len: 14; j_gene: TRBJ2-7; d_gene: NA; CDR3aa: CASSLRSRVHEQYF; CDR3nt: TGTGCCAGCAGTCTTCGATCTCGTGTCCACGAGCAGTACTTC
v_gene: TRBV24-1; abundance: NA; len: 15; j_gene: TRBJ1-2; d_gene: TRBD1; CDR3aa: CATSDQDRGAYGYTF; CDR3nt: TGTGCCACCAGTGACCAGGACAGGGGAGCCTATGGCTACACCTTC
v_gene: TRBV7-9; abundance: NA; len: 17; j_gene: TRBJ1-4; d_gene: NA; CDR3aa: CASSLGLASALNEKLFF; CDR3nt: TGTGCCAGCAGCTTAGGTCTAGCTTCAGCCTTAAATGAAAAACTGTTTTTT
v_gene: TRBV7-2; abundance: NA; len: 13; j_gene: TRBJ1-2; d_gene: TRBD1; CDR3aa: CASSEQGTYGYTF; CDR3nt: TGTGCCAGCAGCGAACAGGGGACCTATGGCTACACCTTC
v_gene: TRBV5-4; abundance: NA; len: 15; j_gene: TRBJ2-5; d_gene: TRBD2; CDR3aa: CASSFTSGRGETQYF; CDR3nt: TGTGCCAGCAGCTTCACTAGCGGGAGAGGAGAGACCCAGTACTTC
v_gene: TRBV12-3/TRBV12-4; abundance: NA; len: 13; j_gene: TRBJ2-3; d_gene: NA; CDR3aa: CASRRPSTDTQYF; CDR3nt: TGTGCCAGCAGGAGACCTAGCACAGATACGCAGTATTTT
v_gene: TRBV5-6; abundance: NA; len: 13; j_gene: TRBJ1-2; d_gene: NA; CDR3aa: CASSLEGTQGYTF; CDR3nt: TGTGCCAGCAGCTTGGAAGGCACCCAAGGCTACACCTTC
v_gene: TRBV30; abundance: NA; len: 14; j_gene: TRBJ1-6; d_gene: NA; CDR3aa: CAWIGRRNNSPLHF; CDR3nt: TGTGCCTGGATCGGACGGCGAAATAATTCACCCCTCCACTTT
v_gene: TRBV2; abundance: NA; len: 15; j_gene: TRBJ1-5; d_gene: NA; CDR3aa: CASSEAGSVGQPQHF; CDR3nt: TGTGCCAGCAGTGAAGCTGGATCGGTTGGTCAGCCCCAGCATTTT
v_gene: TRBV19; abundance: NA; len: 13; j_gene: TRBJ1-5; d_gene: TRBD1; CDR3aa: CASSQGAAQPQHF; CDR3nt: TGTGCCAGTTCACAGGGGGCGGCCCAGCCCCAGCATTTT
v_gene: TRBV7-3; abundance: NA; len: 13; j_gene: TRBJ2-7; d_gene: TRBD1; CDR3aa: CASSSNRGSEQYF; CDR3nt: TGTGCCAGCAGCTCGAACAGGGGGTCCGAGCAGTACTTC
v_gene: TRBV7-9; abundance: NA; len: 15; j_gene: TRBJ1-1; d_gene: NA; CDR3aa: CASSFIPTGNTEAFF; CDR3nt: TGTGCCAGCAGCTTTATCCCAACGGGGAACACTGAAGCTTTCTTT
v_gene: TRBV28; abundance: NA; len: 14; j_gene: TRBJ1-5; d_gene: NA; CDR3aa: CASSSSRVGQPQHF; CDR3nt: TGTGCCAGCAGTTCGTCCAGGGTCGGCCAGCCCCAGCATTTT
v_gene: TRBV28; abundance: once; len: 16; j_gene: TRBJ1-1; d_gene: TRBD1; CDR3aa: CASSFLPGQMNTEAFF; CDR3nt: TGTGCCAGCAGTTTCCTACCGGGACAGATGAACACTGAAGCTTTCTTT
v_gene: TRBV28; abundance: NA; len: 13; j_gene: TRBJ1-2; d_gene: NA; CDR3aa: CASKKRQAYGYTF; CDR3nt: TGTGCCAGCAAAAAACGACAGGCCTATGGCTACACCTTC
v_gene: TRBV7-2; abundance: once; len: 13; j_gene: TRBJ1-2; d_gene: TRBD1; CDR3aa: CASSSGQFDGYTF; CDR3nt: TGTGCCAGCAGCTCGGGACAGTTTGATGGCTACACCTTC
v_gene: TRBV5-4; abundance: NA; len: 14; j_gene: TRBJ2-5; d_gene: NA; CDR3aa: CASSSQKAQETQYF; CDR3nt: TGTGCCAGCAGCTCCCAAAAAGCCCAAGAGACCCAGTACTTC
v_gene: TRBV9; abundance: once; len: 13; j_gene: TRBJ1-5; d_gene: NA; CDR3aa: CASSVDGNQPQHF; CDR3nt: TGTGCCAGCAGCGTAGACGGCAATCAGCCCCAGCATTTT
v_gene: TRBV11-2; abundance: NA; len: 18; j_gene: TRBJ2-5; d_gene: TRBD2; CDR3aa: CASSLGLAGGPVEETQYF; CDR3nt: TGTGCCAGCAGCTTAGGACTAGCGGGAGGGCCGGTGGAGGAGACCCAGTACTTC
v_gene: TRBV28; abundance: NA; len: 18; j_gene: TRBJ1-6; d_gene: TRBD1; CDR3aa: CASSVSQGVSSYNSPLHF; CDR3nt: TGTGCCAGCAGTGTCTCTCAGGGGGTGAGCTCCTATAATTCACCCCTCCACTTT
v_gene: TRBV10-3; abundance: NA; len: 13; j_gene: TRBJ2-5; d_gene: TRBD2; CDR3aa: CAISEVLAETQYF; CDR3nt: TGTGCCATCAGTGAGGTACTAGCGGAGACCCAGTACTTC
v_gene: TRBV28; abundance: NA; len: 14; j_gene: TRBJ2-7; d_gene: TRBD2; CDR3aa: CASSPLGAGGREYF; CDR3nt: TGTGCCAGCAGTCCCCTTGGAGCGGGAGGGCGAGAGTACTTC
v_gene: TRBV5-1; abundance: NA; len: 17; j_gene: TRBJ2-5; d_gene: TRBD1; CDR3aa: CASSLVEGQGGQETQYF; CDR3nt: TGCGCCAGCAGCTTGGTGGAAGGACAGGGTGGCCAAGAGACCCAGTACTTC
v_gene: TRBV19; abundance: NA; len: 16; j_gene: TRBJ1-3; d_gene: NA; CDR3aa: CASSILRGKAGNTIYF; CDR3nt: TGTGCCAGTAGTATCCTCAGGGGAAAGGCTGGAAACACCATATATTTT
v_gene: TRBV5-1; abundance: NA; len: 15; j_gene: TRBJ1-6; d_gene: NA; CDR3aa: CASSNYSMRNSPLHF; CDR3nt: TGCGCCAGCAGCAACTACAGTATGAGGAATTCACCCCTCCACTTT